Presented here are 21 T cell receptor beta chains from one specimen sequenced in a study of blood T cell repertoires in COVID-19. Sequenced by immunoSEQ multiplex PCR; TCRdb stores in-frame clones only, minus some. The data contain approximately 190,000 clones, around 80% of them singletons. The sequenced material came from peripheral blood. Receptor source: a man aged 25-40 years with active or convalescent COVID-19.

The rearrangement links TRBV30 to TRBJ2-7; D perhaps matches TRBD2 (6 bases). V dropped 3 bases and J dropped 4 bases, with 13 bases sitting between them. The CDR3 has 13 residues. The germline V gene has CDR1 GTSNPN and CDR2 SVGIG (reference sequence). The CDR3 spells CAWSASALYEQYF. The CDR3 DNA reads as TGTGCCTGGAGCGCTAGCGCGCTTTACGAGCAGTACTTC.

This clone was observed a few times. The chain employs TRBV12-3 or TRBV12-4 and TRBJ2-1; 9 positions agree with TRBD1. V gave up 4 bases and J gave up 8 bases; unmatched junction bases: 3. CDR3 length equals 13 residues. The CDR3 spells CASSWTGDHEQFF. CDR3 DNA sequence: TGTGCCAGCAGTTGGACAGGGGACCATGAGCAGTTCTTC.

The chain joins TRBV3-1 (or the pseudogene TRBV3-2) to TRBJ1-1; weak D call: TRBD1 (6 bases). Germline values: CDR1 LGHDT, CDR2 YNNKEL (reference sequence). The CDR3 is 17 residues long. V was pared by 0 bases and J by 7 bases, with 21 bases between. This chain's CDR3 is CASSQEPIRPGQLEAFF. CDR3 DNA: TGTGCCAGCAGCCAAGAACCTATACGGCCCGGACAGCTTGAAGCTTTCTTT.

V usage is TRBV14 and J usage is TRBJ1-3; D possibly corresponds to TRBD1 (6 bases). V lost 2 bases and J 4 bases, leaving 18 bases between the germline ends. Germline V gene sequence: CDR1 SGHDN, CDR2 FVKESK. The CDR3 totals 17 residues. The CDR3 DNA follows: TGTGCCAGCAGCCAAAAGCCACAGGGTCCTCGGGGAAACACCATATATTTT. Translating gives CASSQKPQGPRGNTIYF. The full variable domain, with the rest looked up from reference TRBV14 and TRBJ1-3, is EAGVTQFPSHSVIEKGQTVTLRCDPISGHDNLYWYRRVMGKEIKFLLHFVKESKQDESGMPNNRFLAERTGGTYSTLKVQPAELEDSGVYFCASSQKPQGPRGNTIYFGEGSWLTVV.

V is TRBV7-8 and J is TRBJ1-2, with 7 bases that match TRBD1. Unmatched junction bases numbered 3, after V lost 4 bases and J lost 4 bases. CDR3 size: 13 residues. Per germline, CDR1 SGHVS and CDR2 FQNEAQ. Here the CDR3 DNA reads TGTGCCAGCAGCTCCACAGGGGTCTATGGCTACACCTTC. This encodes CASSSTGVYGYTF.

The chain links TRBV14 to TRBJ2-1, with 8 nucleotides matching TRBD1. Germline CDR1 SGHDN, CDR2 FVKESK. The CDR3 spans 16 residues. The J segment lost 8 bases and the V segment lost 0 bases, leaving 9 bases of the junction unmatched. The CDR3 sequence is CASSQDQETGVHEQFF. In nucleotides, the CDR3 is TGTGCCAGCAGCCAAGATCAGGAGACAGGGGTCCATGAGCAGTTCTTC.

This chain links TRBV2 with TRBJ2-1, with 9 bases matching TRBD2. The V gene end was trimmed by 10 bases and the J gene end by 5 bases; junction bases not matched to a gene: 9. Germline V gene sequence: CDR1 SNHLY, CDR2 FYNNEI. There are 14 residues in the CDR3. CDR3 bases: TGTGCCAACTGGCTGCTAGCGGGGAACAATGAGCAGTTCTTC. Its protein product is CANWLLAGNNEQFF.

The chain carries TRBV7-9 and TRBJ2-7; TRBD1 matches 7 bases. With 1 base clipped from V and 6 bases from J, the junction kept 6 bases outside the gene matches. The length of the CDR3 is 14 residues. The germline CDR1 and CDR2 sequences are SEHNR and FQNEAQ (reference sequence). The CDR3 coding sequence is TGTGCCAGCAGCTTAGGCGTGACAGGGCGCGAGCAGTACTTC. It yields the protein CASSLGVTGREQYF. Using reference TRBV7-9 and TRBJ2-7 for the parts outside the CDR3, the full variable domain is DTGVSQNPRHKITKRGQNVTFRCDPISEHNRLYWYRQTLGQGPEFLTYFQNEAQLEKSRLLSDRFSAERPKGSFSTLEIQRTEQGDSAMYLCASSLGVTGREQYFGPGTRLTVT.

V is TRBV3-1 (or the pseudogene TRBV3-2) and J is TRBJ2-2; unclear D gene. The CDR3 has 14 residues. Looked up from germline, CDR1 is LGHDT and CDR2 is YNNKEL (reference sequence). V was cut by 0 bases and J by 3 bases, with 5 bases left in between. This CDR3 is CASSQDPYTGELFF. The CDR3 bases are TGTGCCAGCAGCCAAGATCCTTACACCGGGGAGCTGTTTTTT.

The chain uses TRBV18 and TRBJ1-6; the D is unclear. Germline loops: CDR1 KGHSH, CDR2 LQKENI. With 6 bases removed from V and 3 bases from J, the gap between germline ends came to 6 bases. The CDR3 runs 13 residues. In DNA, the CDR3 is TGTGCCAGCTCTCGGGACTATAATTCACCCCTCCACTTT. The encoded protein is CASSRDYNSPLHF.

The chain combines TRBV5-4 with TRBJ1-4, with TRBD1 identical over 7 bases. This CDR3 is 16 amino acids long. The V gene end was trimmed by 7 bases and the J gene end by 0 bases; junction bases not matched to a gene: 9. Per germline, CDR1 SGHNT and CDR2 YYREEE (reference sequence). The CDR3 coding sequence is TGTGCCAGCTCCGCGGGACAGCCGGCAACTAATGAAAAACTGTTTTTT. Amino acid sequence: CASSAGQPATNEKLFF.

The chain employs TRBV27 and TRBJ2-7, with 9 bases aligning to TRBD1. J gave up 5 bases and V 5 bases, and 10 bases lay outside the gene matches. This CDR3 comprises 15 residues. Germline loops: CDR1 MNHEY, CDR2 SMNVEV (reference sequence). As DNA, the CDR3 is TGTGCCAGCAGTAACAGGGGGCCCAGCGGTCACGAGCAGTACGTC. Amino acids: CASSNRGPSGHEQYV.

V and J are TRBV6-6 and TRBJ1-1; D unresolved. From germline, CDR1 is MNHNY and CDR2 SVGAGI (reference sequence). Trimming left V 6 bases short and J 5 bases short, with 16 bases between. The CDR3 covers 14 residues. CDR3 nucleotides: TGTGCCAGCAGCCCAACAGAAGAGTGGACTGAAGCTTTCTTT. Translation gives CASSPTEEWTEAFF.

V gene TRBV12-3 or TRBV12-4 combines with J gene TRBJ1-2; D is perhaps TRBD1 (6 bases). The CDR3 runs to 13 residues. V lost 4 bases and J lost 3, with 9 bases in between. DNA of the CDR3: TGTGCCAGCAGTTCCCAGGGGTACTATGGCTACACCTTC. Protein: CASSSQGYYGYTF.

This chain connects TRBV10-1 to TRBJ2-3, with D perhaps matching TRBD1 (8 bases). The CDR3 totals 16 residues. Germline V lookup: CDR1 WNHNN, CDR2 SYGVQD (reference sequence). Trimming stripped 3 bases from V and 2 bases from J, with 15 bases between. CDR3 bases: TGCGCCAGCAGTGATGTACAGGGGGGGGCCACAGATACGCAGTATTTT. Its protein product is CASSDVQGGATDTQYF.

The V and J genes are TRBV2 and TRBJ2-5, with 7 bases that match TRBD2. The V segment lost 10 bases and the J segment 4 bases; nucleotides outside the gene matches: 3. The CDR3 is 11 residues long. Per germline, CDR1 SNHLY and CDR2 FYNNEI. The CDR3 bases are TGTGCCACCGTAGCGGGAGAGACCCAGTACTTC. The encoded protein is CATVAGETQYF.

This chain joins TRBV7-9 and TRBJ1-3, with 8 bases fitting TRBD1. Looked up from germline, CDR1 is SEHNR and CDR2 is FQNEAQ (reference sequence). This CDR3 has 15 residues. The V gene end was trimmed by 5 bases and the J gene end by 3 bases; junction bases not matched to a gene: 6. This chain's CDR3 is CASSPGGAGGNTIYF. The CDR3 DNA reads TGTGCCAGCAGCCCAGGGGGCGCGGGTGGAAACACCATATATTTT. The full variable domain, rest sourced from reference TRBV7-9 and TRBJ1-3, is DTGVSQNPRHKITKRGQNVTFRCDPISEHNRLYWYRQTLGQGPEFLTYFQNEAQLEKSRLLSDRFSAERPKGSFSTLEIQRTEQGDSAMYLCASSPGGAGGNTIYFGEGSWLTVV.

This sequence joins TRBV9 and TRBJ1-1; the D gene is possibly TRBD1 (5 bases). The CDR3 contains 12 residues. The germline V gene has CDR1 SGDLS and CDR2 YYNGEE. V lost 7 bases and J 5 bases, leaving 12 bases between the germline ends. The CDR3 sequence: CASGGEGTEAFF. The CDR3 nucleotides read TGTGCCAGCGGAGGGGAAGGAACTGAAGCTTTCTTT. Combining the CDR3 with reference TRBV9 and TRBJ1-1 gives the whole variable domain DSGVTQTPKHLITATGQRVTLRCSPRSGDLSVYWYQQSLDQGLQFLIQYYNGEERAKGNILERFSAQQFPDLHSELNLSSLELGDSALYFCASGGEGTEAFFGQGTRLTVV.

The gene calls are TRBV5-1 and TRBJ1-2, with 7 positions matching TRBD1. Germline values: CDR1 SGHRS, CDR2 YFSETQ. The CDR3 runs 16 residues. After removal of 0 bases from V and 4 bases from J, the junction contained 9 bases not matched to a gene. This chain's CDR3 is CASSLDGVSGGYGYTF. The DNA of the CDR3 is TGCGCCAGCAGCTTGGATGGGGTATCAGGGGGCTATGGCTACACCTTC.

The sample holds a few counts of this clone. CDR3 amino acids: CASSLVSVGLAVQETQYF. For the CDR3, the DNA is TGTGCCAGCAGCTTAGTGAGTGTGGGACTAGCCGTTCAAGAGACCCAGTACTTC. The chain combines TRBV7-2 with TRBJ2-5; 9 positions match TRBD2. With V trimmed by 1 base and J by 2 bases, 11 bases remained unmatched. This CDR3 contains 18 residues. Per the germline V gene, CDR1 is SGHTA and CDR2 is FQGNSA.

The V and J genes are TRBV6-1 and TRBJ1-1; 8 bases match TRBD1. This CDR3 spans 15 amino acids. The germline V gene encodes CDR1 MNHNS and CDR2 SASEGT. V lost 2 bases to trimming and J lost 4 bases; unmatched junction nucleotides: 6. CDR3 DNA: TGTGCCAGCAGTGAACGACAGGGGTACTCCACTGAAGCTTTCTTT. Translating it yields CASSERQGYSTEAFF.